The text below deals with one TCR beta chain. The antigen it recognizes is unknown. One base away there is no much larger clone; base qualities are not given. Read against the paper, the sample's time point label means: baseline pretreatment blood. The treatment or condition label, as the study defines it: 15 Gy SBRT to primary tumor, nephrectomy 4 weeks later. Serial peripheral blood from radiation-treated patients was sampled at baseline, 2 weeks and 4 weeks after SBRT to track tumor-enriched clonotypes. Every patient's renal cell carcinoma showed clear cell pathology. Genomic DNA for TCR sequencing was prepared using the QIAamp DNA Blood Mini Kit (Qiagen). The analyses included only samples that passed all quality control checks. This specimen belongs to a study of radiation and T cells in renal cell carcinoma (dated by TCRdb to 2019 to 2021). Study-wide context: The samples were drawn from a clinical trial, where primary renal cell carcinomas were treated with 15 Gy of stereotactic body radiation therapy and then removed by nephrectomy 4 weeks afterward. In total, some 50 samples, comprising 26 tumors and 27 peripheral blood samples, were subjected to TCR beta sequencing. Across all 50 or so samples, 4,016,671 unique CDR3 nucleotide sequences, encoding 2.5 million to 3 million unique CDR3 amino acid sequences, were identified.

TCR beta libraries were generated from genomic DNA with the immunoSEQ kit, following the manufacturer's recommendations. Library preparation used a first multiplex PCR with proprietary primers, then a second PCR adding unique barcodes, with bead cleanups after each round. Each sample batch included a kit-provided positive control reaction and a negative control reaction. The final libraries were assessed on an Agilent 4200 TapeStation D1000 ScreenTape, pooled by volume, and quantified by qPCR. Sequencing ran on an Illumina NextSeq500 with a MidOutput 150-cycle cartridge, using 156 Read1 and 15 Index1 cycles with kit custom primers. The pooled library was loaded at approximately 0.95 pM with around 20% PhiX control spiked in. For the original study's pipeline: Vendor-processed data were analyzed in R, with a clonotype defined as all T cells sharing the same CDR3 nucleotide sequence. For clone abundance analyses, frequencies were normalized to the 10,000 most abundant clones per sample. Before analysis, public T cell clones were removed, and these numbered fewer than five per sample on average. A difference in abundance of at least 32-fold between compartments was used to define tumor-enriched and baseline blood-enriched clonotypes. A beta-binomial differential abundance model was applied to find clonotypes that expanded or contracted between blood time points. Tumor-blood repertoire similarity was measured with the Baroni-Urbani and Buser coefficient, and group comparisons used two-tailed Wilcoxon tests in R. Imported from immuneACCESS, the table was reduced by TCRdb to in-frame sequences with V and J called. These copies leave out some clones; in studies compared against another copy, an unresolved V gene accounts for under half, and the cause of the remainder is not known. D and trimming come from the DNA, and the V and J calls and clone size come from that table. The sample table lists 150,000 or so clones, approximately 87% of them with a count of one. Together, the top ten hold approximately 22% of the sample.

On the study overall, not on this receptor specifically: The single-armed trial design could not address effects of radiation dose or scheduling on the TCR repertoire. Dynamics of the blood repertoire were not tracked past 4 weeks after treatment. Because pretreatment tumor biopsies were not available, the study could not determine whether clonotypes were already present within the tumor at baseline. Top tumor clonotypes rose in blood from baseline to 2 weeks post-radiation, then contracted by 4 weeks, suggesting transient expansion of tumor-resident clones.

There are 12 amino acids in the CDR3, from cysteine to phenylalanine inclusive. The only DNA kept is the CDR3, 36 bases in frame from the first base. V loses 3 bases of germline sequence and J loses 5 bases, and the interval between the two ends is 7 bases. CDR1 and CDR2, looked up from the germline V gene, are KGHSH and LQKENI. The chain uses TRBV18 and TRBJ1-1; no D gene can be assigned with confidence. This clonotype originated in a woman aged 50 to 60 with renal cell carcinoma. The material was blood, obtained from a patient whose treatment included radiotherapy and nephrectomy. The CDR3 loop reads CASSPDLTEAFF. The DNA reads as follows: TGTGCCAGCTCACCCGATTTGACTGAAGCTTTCTTT. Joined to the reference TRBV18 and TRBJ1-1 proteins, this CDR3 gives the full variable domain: NAGVMQNPRHLVRRRGQEARLRCSPMKGHSHVYWYRQLPEEGLKFMVYLQKENIIDESGMPKERFSAEFPKEGPSILRIQQVVRGDSAAYFCASSPDLTEAFFGQGTRLTVV.